This T cell receptor (beta chain) was documented in a study of shared clonotypes between healthy human individuals. Assay: immunoSEQ multiplex PCR; the TCRdb copy retains only in-frame clones and omits some. The table shows more than 1 million clones, with about 84% occurring only once. Germline V lookup: CDR1 SGHDT, CDR2 YYEEEE. Between the trimmed V and J ends, which lost 7 bases and 0 bases, there was a span of 13 bases. This CDR3 region has 14 residues. The V gene is TRBV5-6, the J gene TRBJ1-1; D might be TRBD1 (6 bases). The sequence came from a man aged 18 to 29 in good health. Some clones in this sample may be carry-over from other donors' samples. Sequencing input: memory CD4+ T cells from PBMCs. Subset indicated: CD45RA-negative fraction. The CDR3 region has the DNA TGTGCCAGCGCTCGGGGGCACCTGAACACTGAAGCTTTCTTT. Translating gives CASARGHLNTEAFF.